The clone carrying this T cell receptor (beta chain) was recorded a few times. Its target is not known. This record belongs to a study of vaccination and CD4 T cells after COVID-19. For the study at large: Median time from COVID diagnosis to post-COVID sampling was over 80 days (35 to 161).

Treatment reported: 10-day PBMC culture with coronavirus spike peptide pools or control peptides (ViraFEST assay). Half the medium was exchanged for fresh IL-2 medium on days 3 and 7. The Oncomine TCR Beta short-read assay was applied to DNA of cultured CD4+ T cells. The genomic DNA was obtained from cultured CD4+ T cells by extraction with the QIAamp micro DNA kit. TCRdb analysed the PCR reads with MiXCR anew, one entry per CDR3 protein. The table has about 10,000 distinct CDR3 sequences, over 25% seen once. General study results and limits: Convalescent patients showed a median approximately 89% of reactive clones that were seen only post-vaccination.

The source is a human donor who had recovered from COVID-19. Source: CD4+ T cells from blood, cultured in vitro, taken after SARS-CoV-2 vaccination.

The CDR3 DNA sequence: TGTGCCAGTAGAACGATGACTTTGAACACCGGGGAGCTGTTTTTT. Translation: CASRTMTLNTGELFF. The chain has TRBV19 and TRBJ2-2; no clear D gene. Between the trimmed V and J ends, which lost 6 bases and 1 base, there was a span of 12 bases. Germline CDR1 LNHDA, CDR2 SQIVND (reference sequence). This CDR3 has 15 amino acids.